This T cell receptor beta chain emerged from a study of T cell changes during pregnancy in multiple sclerosis. CDR1 and CDR2 from the germline V gene are SGHTA and FQGTGA. This CDR3 contains 14 residues. V was pared by 5 bases and J by 4 bases, with 6 bases of the junction left unmatched. The data were produced by immunoSEQ multiplex PCR, yet TCRdb's version contains in-frame clones alone and is incomplete. The sample holds 45,000 to 55,000 clones, around nine tenths seen once. This clonotype was obtained from a female donor with multiple sclerosis, enrolled in a pregnancy study. The sequenced sample was peripheral blood, obtained in the first trimester of pregnancy. The chain couples TRBV7-3 to TRBJ1-1; 8 nucleotides agree with TRBD1. The CDR3 DNA reads as TGTGCCAGCAGCGCTACAGGGGGGGGCACTGAAGCTTTCTTT. The encoded protein is CASSATGGGTEAFF.